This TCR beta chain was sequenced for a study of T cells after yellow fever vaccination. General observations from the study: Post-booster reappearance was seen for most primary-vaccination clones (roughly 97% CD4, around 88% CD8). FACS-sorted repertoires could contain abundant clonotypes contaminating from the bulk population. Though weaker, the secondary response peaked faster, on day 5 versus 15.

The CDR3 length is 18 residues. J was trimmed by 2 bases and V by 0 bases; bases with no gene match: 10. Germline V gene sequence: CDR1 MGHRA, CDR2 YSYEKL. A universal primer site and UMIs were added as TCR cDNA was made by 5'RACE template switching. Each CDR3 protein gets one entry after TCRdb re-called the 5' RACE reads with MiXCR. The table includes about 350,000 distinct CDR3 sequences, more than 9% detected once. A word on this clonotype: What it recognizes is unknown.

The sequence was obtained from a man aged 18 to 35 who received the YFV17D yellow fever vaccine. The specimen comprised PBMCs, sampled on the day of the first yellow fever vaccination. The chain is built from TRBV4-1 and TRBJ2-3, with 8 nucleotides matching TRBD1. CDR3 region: CASSQDINRGANTDTQYF. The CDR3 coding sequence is TGCGCCAGCAGCCAAGATATTAACAGGGGGGCTAACACAGATACGCAGTATTTT.